This record looks at one T cell receptor (beta chain) sequence and its context. The antigen remains unidentified. This record belongs to a study of cytomegalovirus exposure and HLA in healthy donors. As for the study in general: Counted in an early data release were tens of millions of unique TCRs from HLA-typed donors.

Study results and caveats: For most subjects, TCR beta sequences were reported to predict HLA-A and HLA-B alleles with accuracy. Apparent HLA restriction characterized most CMV-associated TCR beta chains in a later analysis.

The CDR3 is 13 amino acids. The V gene's germline CDR1 is SQVTM and CDR2 ANQGSEA. The J segment lost 3 bases and the V segment lost 6 bases, leaving 6 bases of the junction unmatched. It was with 60 Vbeta and 13 Jbeta primers that the PCR ran. In the authors' workflow: In a later analysis, around 12 million of tens of millions of unique beta chains occurred in at least two donors. Using immunoSEQ multiplex PCR, the repertoire was profiled, and TCRdb retains in-frame clones only, with some absent. V and J calls and clone size follow that table, whereas D and trimming were derived from the DNA. The sample includes roughly 130,000 clones, about four fifths of them seen just once.

The J gene is TRBJ1-1, the V gene TRBV29-1; 8 bases match TRBD1. The sequence derives from a male donor in good health and CMV-seropositive. Sequences were obtained from PBMCs. The CDR3 sequence: CSVGTGTYTEAFF. The CDR3 DNA follows: TGCAGCGTAGGGACAGGAACTTACACTGAAGCTTTCTTT.